The sample holds a few counts of the clone carrying this T cell receptor beta chain. The source of the sample is a study of T-cell memory formation after mild COVID-19. The CDR3 has 18 amino acids. The V gene's germline CDR1 is MGHRA and CDR2 YSYEKL. The V segment lost 0 bases and the J segment 8 bases; nucleotides outside the gene matches: 13. One entry per CDR3 protein, called by TCRdb with MiXCR from the 5' RACE reads. The data hold roughly 170,000 distinct CDR3 sequences, with about a fifth observed a single time. The chain uses TRBV4-1 and TRBJ2-1; TRBD2 aligns across 10 bases. Sequencing input: PBMCs or a T cell subset sorted from them (not recorded which). The TCR comes from an adult woman who had mild COVID-19 (a few samples of this study predate the infection). Cell type and time point are not known. The CDR3: CASSQDEASGGLRDEQFF. The CDR3 nucleotides are TGCGCCAGCAGCCAAGATGAGGCTAGCGGGGGCCTTAGGGATGAGCAGTTCTTC.